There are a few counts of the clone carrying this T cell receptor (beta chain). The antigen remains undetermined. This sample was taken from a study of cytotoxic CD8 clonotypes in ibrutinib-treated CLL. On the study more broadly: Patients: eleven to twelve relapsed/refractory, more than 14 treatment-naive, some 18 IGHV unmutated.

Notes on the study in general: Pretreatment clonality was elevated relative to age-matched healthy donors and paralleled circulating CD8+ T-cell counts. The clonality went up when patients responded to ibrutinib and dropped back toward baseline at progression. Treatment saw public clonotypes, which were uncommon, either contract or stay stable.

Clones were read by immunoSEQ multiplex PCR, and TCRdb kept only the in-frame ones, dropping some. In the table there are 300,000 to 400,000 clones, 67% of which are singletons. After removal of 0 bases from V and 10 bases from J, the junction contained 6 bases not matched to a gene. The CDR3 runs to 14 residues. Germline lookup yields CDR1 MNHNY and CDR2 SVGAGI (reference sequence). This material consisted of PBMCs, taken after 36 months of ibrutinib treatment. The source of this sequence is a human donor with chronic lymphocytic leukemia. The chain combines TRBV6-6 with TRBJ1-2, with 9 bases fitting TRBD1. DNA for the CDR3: TGTGCCAGCAGTTACTCGATGGACAGGGGACTCTACACCTTC. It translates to CASSYSMDRGLYTF.